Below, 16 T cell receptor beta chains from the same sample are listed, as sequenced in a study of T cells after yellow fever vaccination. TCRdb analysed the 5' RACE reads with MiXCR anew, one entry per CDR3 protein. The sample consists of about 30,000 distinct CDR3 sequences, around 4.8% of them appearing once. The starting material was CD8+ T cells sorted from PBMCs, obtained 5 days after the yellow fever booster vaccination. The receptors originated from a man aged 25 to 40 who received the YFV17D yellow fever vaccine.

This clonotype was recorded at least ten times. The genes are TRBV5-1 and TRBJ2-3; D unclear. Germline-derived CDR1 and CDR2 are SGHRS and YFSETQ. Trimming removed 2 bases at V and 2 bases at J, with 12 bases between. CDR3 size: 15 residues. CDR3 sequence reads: CASSFRSRITDTQYF. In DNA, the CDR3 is TGCGCCAGCAGCTTTCGGTCGCGGATCACAGATACGCAGTATTTT.

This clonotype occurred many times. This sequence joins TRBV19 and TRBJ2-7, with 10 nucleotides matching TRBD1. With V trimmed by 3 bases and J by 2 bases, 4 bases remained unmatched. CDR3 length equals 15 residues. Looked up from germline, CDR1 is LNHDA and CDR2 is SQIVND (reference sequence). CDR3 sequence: CASSIRTGGTYEQYF. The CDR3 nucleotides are TGTGCCAGTAGTATTAGGACAGGGGGGACCTACGAGCAGTACTTC.

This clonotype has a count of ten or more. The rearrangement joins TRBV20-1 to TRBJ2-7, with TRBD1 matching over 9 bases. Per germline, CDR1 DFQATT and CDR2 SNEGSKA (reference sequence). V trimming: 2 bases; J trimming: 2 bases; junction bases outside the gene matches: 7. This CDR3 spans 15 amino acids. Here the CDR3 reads CSARSVGQGPYEQYF. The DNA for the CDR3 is TGCAGTGCTAGATCTGTGGGACAGGGCCCCTACGAGCAGTACTTC.

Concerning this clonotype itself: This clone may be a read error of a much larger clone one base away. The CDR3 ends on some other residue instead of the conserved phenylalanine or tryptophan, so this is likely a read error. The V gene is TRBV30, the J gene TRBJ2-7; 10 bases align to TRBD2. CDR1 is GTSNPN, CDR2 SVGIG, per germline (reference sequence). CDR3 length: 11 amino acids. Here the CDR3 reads CAVEREGEQYY. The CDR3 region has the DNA TGTGCGGTTGAGCGGGAGGGCGAGCAGTACTAC.

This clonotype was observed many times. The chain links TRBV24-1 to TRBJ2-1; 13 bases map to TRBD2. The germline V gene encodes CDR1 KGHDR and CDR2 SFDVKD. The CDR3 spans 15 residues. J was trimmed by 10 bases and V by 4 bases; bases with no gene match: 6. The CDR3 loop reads CATSEGLAGRLEQFF. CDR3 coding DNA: TGTGCCACCAGTGAGGGACTAGCGGGGAGGCTGGAGCAGTTCTTC.

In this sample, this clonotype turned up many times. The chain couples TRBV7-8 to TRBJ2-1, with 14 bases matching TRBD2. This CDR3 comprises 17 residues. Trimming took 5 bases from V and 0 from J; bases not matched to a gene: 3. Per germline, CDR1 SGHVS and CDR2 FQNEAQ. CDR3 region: CASSGGTSGSSYNEQFF. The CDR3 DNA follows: TGTGCCAGCAGCGGGGGGACTAGCGGGAGCTCCTACAATGAGCAGTTCTTC.

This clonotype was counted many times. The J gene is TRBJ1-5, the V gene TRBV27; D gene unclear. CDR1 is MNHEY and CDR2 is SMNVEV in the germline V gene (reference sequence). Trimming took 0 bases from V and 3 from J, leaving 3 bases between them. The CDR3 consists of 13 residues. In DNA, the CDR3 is TGTGCCAGCAGTTTATCAACCAATCAGCCCCAGCATTTT. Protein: CASSLSTNQPQHF.

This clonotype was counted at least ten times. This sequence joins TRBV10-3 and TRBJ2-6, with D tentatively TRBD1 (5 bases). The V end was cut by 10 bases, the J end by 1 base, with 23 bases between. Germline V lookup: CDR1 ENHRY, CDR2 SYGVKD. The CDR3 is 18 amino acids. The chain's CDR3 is CATLTQQVDSSGANVLTF. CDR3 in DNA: TGTGCCACCCTCACCCAACAGGTTGATTCTTCTGGGGCCAACGTCCTGACTTTC.

CDR3 in amino acids: CAFCEGQAGPYSNQPQHF. CDR3 DNA: TGTGCCTTCTGTGAAGGACAGGCGGGTCCTTACAGCAATCAGCCCCAGCATTTT. V usage is TRBV2 and J usage is TRBJ1-5, with TRBD1 matching 7 bases. With V trimmed by 11 bases and J by 1 base, 20 bases remained unmatched. In germline, CDR1 is SNHLY, CDR2 FYNNEI. This CDR3 comprises 18 residues.

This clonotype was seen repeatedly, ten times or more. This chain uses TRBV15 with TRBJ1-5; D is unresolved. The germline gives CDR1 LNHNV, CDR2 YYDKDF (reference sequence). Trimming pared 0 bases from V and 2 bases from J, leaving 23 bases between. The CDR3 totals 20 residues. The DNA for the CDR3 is TGTGCCACCAGCAGAGATCATTTGCTGGCCGGCGGCCTAGGCAATCAGCCCCAGCATTTT. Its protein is CATSRDHLLAGGLGNQPQHF.

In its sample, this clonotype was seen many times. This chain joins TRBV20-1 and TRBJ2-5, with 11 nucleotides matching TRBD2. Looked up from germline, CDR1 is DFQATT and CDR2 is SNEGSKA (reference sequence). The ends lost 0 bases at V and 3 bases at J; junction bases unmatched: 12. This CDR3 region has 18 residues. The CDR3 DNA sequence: TGCAGTGCTAGAGATCCAAGCCCCTCTAGCGGGAGGAAAGAGACCCAGTACTTC. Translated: CSARDPSPSSGRKETQYF.

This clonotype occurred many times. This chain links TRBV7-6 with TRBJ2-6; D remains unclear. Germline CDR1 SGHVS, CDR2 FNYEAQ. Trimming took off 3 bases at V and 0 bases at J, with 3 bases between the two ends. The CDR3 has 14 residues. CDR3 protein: CASSFNSGANVLTF. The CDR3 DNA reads TGTGCCAGCAGCTTTAACTCTGGGGCCAACGTCCTGACTTTC.

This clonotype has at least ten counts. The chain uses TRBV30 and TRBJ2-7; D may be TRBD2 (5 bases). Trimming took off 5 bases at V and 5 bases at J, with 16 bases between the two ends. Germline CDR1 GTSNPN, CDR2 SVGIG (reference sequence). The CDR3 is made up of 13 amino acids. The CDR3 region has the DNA TGTGCCTGGGCCGACATCTTCGGGAACGAGCAGTACTTC. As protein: CAWADIFGNEQYF.

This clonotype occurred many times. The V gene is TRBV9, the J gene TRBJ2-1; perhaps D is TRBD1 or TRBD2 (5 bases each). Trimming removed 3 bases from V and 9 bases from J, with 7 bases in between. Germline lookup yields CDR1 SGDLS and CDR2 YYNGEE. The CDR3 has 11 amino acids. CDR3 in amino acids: CASSAGTEQFF. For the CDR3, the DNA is TGTGCCAGCAGCGCAGGGACTGAGCAGTTCTTC.

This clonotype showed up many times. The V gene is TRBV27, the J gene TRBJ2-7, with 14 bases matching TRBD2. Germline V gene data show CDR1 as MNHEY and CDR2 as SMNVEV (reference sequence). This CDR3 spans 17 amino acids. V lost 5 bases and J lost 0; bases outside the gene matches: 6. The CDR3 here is CASSKTSGRASSYEQYF. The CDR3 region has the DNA TGTGCCAGCAGTAAGACTAGCGGGAGGGCAAGCTCCTACGAGCAGTACTTC.

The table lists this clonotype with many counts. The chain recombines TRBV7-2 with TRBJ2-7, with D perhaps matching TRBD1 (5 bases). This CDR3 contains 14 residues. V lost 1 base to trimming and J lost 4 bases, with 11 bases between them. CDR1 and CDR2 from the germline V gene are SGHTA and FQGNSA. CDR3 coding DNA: TGTGCCAGCAGCTTAGATGGGCAGGGTTACGAGCAGTACTTC. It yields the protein CASSLDGQGYEQYF.